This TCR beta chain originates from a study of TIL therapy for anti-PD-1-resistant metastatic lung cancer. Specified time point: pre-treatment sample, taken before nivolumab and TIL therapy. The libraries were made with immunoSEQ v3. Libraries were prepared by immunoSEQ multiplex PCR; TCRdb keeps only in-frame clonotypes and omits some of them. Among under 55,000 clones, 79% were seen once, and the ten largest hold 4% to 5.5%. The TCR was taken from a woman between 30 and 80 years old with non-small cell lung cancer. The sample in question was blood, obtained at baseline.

The CDR3 DNA reads as TGCGCCAGCAGCCAATACGCCCTCTCAGGGGACACCGGGGAGCTGTTTTTT. It codes for CASSQYALSGDTGELFF. The J gene is TRBJ2-2, the V gene TRBV4-1; tentatively, D is TRBD1 (6 bases). From germline, CDR1 is MGHRA and CDR2 YSYEKL. V was shortened by 2 bases and J by 3 bases, with 16 bases between the two germline ends. This CDR3 comprises 17 residues.